The present entry profiles one TCR beta chain with its context. The antigen remains unidentified. These data originate in a study of healthy donors' naive CD4 and CD8 T cells. For the study at large: Donors, half of them female, were 20-25, 40-50 or 60-70 years old.

General study points: Possible naive T cell homeostatic proliferation bias remained unaddressed. Positive CDR3 charge linked to CD4+ cells, negative to CD8+ cells.

A linear amplification protocol produced the TCR libraries from approximately 460 ng of total RNA. One entry per CDR3 protein, called by TCRdb with MiXCR from the reads. The sample contains 200,000 or so distinct CDR3 sequences, 65% to 75% of which appear only once. The germline CDR1 and CDR2 sequences are DFQATT and SNEGSKA (reference sequence). Trimming removed 1 base from V and 1 base from J; junction bases left unmatched: 0. There are 14 residues in the CDR3. Sorting defined naive CD4+ as CD4+CD8-CD45RO-CD45RA+ and naive CD8+ as CD8+CD4-CD45RA+CD27bright. The genes are TRBV20-1 and TRBJ2-1; 8 nucleotides agree with TRBD1. The receptor was isolated from a pool of human donors in good health; the sample pools cells from several healthy donors. Sequenced material: naive CD4+ and CD8+ T cells sorted from blood, pooled from several donors. This chain's CDR3 is CSARGDRSYNEQFF. CDR3 bases: TGCAGTGCTAGAGGGGACAGGTCCTACAATGAGCAGTTCTTC.